The 16 T cell receptor beta chains given below trace back to one sample, sequenced in a study of cytomegalovirus exposure and HLA in healthy donors. It was with 60 Vbeta and 13 Jbeta primers that the PCR ran. Sequenced by immunoSEQ multiplex PCR; TCRdb stores in-frame clones only, minus some. The sample includes approximately 70,000 clones, 65% to 75% seen only once; the top ten take around 10%. The specimen sequenced was PBMCs. The receptors come from a woman in her sixties in good health and CMV-seropositive.

The chain links TRBV15 to TRBJ2-7, with 7 bases that match TRBD1. The CDR3 runs to 17 residues. After removal of 3 bases from V and 0 bases from J, the junction contained 11 bases not matched to a gene. Germline V lookup: CDR1 LNHNV, CDR2 YYDKDF (reference sequence). CDR3 sequence: CATSSLLTGTVSYEQYF. The CDR3 nucleotides are TGTGCCACCAGCAGCCTACTAACCGGGACAGTCTCCTACGAGCAGTACTTC.

The CDR3 protein is CASSVWGPGYTF. The CDR3 DNA reads TGTGCCAGCAGTGTATGGGGGCCCGGCTACACCTTC. This chain uses TRBV6-4 with TRBJ1-2; TRBD1 is a possible D gene (6 bases). V was shortened by 4 bases and J by 8 bases, with 11 bases between the two germline ends. Germline-derived CDR1 and CDR2 are MRHNA and SNTAGT. The CDR3 runs to 12 residues.

The chain joins TRBV2 to TRBJ1-5; the D gene is possibly TRBD1 (5 bases). This CDR3 is 15 amino acids long. CDR1 is SNHLY and CDR2 is FYNNEI in the germline V gene. The germline V and J ends were trimmed by 8 bases and 4 bases, with 18 bases remaining between them. The CDR3 nucleotides are TGTGCCAGCTCCTCCCCCAGGGACTCAAATCAGCCCCAGCATTTT. This sequence encodes CASSSPRDSNQPQHF.

The rearrangement links TRBV29-1 to TRBJ2-7; 7 positions match TRBD2. The V segment lost 6 bases and the J segment 6 bases; nucleotides outside the gene matches: 11. This CDR3 region has 13 residues. Germline V gene sequence: CDR1 SQVTM, CDR2 ANQGSEA. The CDR3 protein is CSVSGAGVAEQYF. For the CDR3, the DNA is TGCAGCGTGAGTGGGGCGGGAGTGGCCGAGCAGTACTTC.

The chain combines TRBV6-1 with TRBJ1-1; maybe TRBD1 (6 bases). Germline loops: CDR1 MNHNS, CDR2 SASEGT. The length of the CDR3 is 18 residues. V lost 4 bases and J 1 base, leaving 22 bases between the germline ends. CDR3 DNA: TGTGCCAGCAGTGTTCTGACAGGATGGTGGATGGAGAACACTGAAGCTTTCTTT. Encoded protein: CASSVLTGWWMENTEAFF.

The chain uses TRBV27 and TRBJ1-2; 7 bases map to TRBD1. CDR3 length: 16 residues. CDR1 MNHEY and CDR2 SMNVEV come from the germline V gene (reference sequence). Trimming cost V 5 bases and J 2 bases; bases outside gene matches: 11. CDR3 DNA sequence: TGTGCCAGCAGTCCCATAATGACAGGGTTAAACTATGGCTACACCTTC. It translates to CASSPIMTGLNYGYTF.

As concerns this clone: It is unclear where the CDR3 begins or ends on the DNA, so no DNA is shown, and the CDR3 is as TCRdb lists it. The chain combines TRBV28 with TRBJ1-6. CDR1 is MDHEN and CDR2 is SYDVKM in the germline V gene. The CDR3 totals 13 residues, both ends included. CDR3 protein: CASSSGVRSPLHF.

The gene calls are TRBV4-1 and TRBJ2-3; D gene unclear. The V end lost 0 bases, the J end lost 3 bases, and 10 bases lay between the germline ends. CDR3 length equals 15 residues. The germline gives CDR1 MGHRA, CDR2 YSYEKL. For the CDR3, the DNA is TGCGCCAGCAGCCAAGAAACTCTCGTGACAGATACGCAGTATTTT. Its translation: CASSQETLVTDTQYF.

The chain has TRBV2 and TRBJ1-5, with TRBD1 as a possible D gene (6 bases). Per the germline V gene, CDR1 is SNHLY and CDR2 is FYNNEI. The CDR3 runs 15 residues. V was cut by 7 bases and J by 1 base, with 14 bases left in between. The CDR3 DNA sequence: TGTGCCAGCACTCCAGGGGATGGGAGCAATCAGCCCCAGCATTTT. Protein: CASTPGDGSNQPQHF.

The CDR3 DNA follows: TGTGCCAGCAGTGATTCGGGAAGGGGCTACACCTTC. As protein: CASSDSGRGYTF. V and J are TRBV6-1 and TRBJ1-2, with D uncertain. Per the germline V gene, CDR1 is MNHNS and CDR2 is SASEGT. The CDR3 totals 12 residues. V shed 3 bases and J shed 8 bases, with 10 bases lying between them.

This clone was observed a single time. The V call is TRBV4-1, the J call TRBJ1-1; TRBD1 matches 12 bases. The junction had 18 bases not matched to a gene; V was cut back by 4 bases and J by 3 bases. This CDR3 is built from 20 residues. Germline V gene data show CDR1 as MGHRA and CDR2 as YSYEKL. CDR3 residues: CASSRGTGGSVKYTYTEAFF. Written as DNA, the CDR3 is TGCGCCAGCAGCCGAGGGACAGGGGGCTCCGTAAAGTATACTTACACTGAAGCTTTCTTT.

V is TRBV7-9 and J is TRBJ1-5; tentatively, D is TRBD1 (5 bases). V was cut by 5 bases and J by 0 bases, with 8 bases left in between. From germline, CDR1 is SEHNR and CDR2 FQNEAQ (reference sequence). This CDR3 contains 14 residues. CDR3 amino acids: CASSPDNSNQPQHF. In DNA form, the CDR3 reads TGTGCCAGCAGCCCGGACAATAGCAATCAGCCCCAGCATTTT.

The V gene is TRBV5-5, the J gene TRBJ2-7; the match to TRBD2 covers 8 bases. The CDR3 runs 14 residues. The ends lost 3 bases at V and 6 bases at J; junction bases unmatched: 8. Germline loops: CDR1 SGHKS, CDR2 YYEKEE (reference sequence). The chain's CDR3 is CASSSGLDYSEQYF. CDR3 in DNA: TGTGCCAGCAGCTCGGGACTAGATTATTCCGAGCAGTACTTC.

The chain recombines TRBV14 with TRBJ1-3; no firm D call. Germline CDR1 reads SGHDN; CDR2 reads FVKESK. The CDR3 sequence is 16 residues long. V lost 1 base and J lost 0, with 10 bases in between. The CDR3 region is CASSQGHVISGNTIYF. In DNA form, the CDR3 reads TGTGCCAGCAGCCAAGGACACGTAATCTCTGGAAACACCATATATTTT.

J is TRBJ1-5 and V is TRBV11-1, with D unclear. Germline lookup yields CDR1 SGHAT and CDR2 FQDESV (reference sequence). There are 15 residues in the CDR3. V dropped 1 base and J dropped 0 bases, with 7 bases sitting between them. The CDR3 coding sequence is TGTGCCAGCAGCTTAGGAGGGAGTAGCAATCAGCCCCAGCATTTT. Residues: CASSLGGSSNQPQHF.

As concerns this clone: One junction end disagrees with the germline gene, perhaps due to a read error. The chain joins TRBV6-4 to TRBJ2-5; 7 positions agree with TRBD2. Germline lookup yields CDR1 MRHNA and CDR2 SNTAGT. CDR3 length: 10 residues. The CDR3 sequence is CASSGASGNF. The CDR3 DNA reads as TGTGCCAGCAGTGGAGCAAGCGGGAACTTC.